The 18 T cell receptor beta chains in this list originate from one sample, sequenced in a study of cytomegalovirus exposure and HLA in healthy donors. 60 Vbeta and 13 Jbeta primers were used in PCR. Only in-frame clones appear in the TCRdb table, and some are missing; sequencing was by immunoSEQ multiplex PCR. The sample holds 150,000 to 200,000 clones; 75% to 80% are singletons and the top ten take less than 8%. Sequencing used PBMCs. These receptor sequences come from a man aged 35-49 years in good health and CMV-seropositive.

This chain uses TRBV4-1 with TRBJ2-7, with D tentatively TRBD1 (6 bases). V was clipped by 3 bases and J by 2 bases, with 14 bases between them. The CDR3 is 15 amino acids. From germline, CDR1 is MGHRA and CDR2 YSYEKL. The CDR3 is CASSQERDTAYEQYF. The CDR3 nucleotides are TGCGCCAGCAGCCAGGAACGGGACACAGCCTACGAGCAGTACTTC.

The chain combines TRBV5-4 with TRBJ2-2; 12 nucleotides align to TRBD2. The CDR3 contains 15 residues. V lost 4 bases and J lost 8; bases outside the gene matches: 6. Germline values: CDR1 SGHNT, CDR2 YYREEE (reference sequence). CDR3 sequence (DNA): TGTGCCAGCAGCATGCGACTAGCGGGAGAAGGGGAGCTGTTTTTT. This translates into CASSMRLAGEGELFF.

In this sample, this clone turned up once. The rearrangement links TRBV9 to TRBJ2-1, with 7 bases identical to TRBD1. The CDR3 has 15 amino acids. V gave up 3 bases and J gave up 3 bases; unmatched junction bases: 6. The germline V gene has CDR1 SGDLS and CDR2 YYNGEE. CDR3 bases: TGTGCCAGCAGCGCCACAGGGGACGTCTACAATGAGCAGTTCTTC. Protein sequence: CASSATGDVYNEQFF.

The chain links TRBV7-3 to TRBJ2-5; D may be TRBD1 (5 bases). The V and J ends lost 6 bases and 5 bases respectively, with 22 bases between them. Germline V gene sequence: CDR1 SGHTA, CDR2 FQGTGA. The CDR3 totals 16 residues. The CDR3 sequence: CASSFTPSTARETQYF. The CDR3 nucleotides read TGTGCCAGCAGTTTCACCCCATCGACAGCCCGGGAGACCCAGTACTTC.

This chain uses TRBV6-1 with TRBJ1-2; 7 bases are a match to TRBD1. Germline V gene lookup returns CDR1 MNHNS and CDR2 SASEGT. There are 15 residues in the CDR3. The junction had 7 bases not matched to a gene; V was cut back by 5 bases and J by 1 base. The CDR3 nucleotides are TGTGCCAGCAGTTTACTCCGGGACAGTAACTATGGCTACACCTTC. It encodes CASSLLRDSNYGYTF.

The genes are TRBV5-1 and TRBJ2-1; D is possibly TRBD2 (5 bases). Trimming removed 0 bases from V and 10 bases from J, with 5 bases in between. Germline V lookup: CDR1 SGHRS, CDR2 YFSETQ. The CDR3 length is 11 residues. This CDR3 reads CASSLEREQFF. The CDR3 DNA is TGCGCCAGCAGCTTGGAGCGGGAGCAGTTCTTC.

The chain couples TRBV18 to TRBJ2-2; D might be TRBD2 (5 bases). V was trimmed by 6 bases and J by 4 bases, leaving 15 bases between them. The CDR3 loop spans 15 amino acids. Germline V gene lookup returns CDR1 KGHSH and CDR2 LQKENI. The CDR3 loop is CASSEKRTLTGELFF. CDR3 nucleotide sequence: TGTGCCAGCTCCGAAAAGCGGACTCTCACCGGGGAGCTGTTTTTT.

This chain connects TRBV18 to TRBJ2-5; D is unclear. The V gene's germline CDR1 is KGHSH and CDR2 LQKENI. The V and J ends lost 2 bases and 1 base respectively, with 8 bases between them. This CDR3 is built from 14 residues. In DNA, the CDR3 is TGTGCCAGCTCACCAAACAATATCCAAGAGACCCAGTACTTC. It is translated as CASSPNNIQETQYF.

This clone was recorded only once. This sequence joins TRBV5-1 and TRBJ2-1; 7 nucleotides agree with TRBD2. Unmatched junction bases numbered 11, after V lost 5 bases and J lost 6 bases. The CDR3 totals 15 residues. Per the germline V gene, CDR1 is SGHRS and CDR2 is YFSETQ. In DNA, the CDR3 is TGCGCCAGCAGGTCCTCCGGGACTACTTTCAATGAGCAGTTCTTC. Its protein is CASRSSGTTFNEQFF.

The chain carries TRBV5-4 and TRBJ2-7; possibly TRBD2 for D (5 bases). Trimming took off 0 bases at V and 4 bases at J, with 8 bases between the two ends. The length of the CDR3 is 13 residues. Germline-derived CDR1 and CDR2 are SGHNT and YYREEE (reference sequence). The CDR3 region is CASSLAGEYEQYF. The CDR3, as DNA: TGTGCCAGCAGCTTGGCCGGGGAGTACGAGCAGTACTTC.

This chain connects TRBV18 to TRBJ2-7; weak D call: TRBD2 (5 bases). V was pared by 3 bases and J by 0 bases, with 9 bases between. The CDR3 length is 14 residues. Germline CDR1 is KGHSH and CDR2 is LQKENI. The CDR3 protein is CASSPVGSSYEQYF. The CDR3 DNA reads TGTGCCAGCTCACCTGTGGGGAGCTCCTACGAGCAGTACTTC.

The genes are TRBV5-1 and TRBJ2-3; TRBD2 agrees at 8 bases. Germline CDR1 and CDR2: SGHRS and YFSETQ. The CDR3 consists of 13 residues. The V and J ends lost 7 bases and 4 bases, in that order; junction bases with no gene match: 5. The CDR3 is CASGTRSADTQYF. The CDR3 DNA reads TGCGCCAGCGGGACTAGGTCCGCAGATACGCAGTATTTT.

The rearrangement uses TRBV6-4 and TRBJ1-2; D uncertain. The CDR3 runs 16 residues. The germline V gene encodes CDR1 MRHNA and CDR2 SNTAGT. With 5 bases removed from V and 5 bases from J, the gap between germline ends came to 21 bases. This chain's CDR3 is CASSSKRERPSYGYTF. Written as DNA, the CDR3 is TGTGCCAGCAGTTCCAAGAGGGAAAGGCCCTCTTATGGCTACACCTTC.

In its sample, this clone was seen a few times. This rearrangement joins TRBV5-1 to TRBJ2-7; D is possibly TRBD2 (5 bases). Trimming took off 4 bases at V and 4 bases at J, with 15 bases between the two ends. CDR1 SGHRS and CDR2 YFSETQ come from the germline V gene. CDR3 length equals 14 residues. The CDR3 reads CASSKEEAAYEQYF. The CDR3 DNA follows: TGCGCCAGCAGCAAGGAGGAGGCGGCATACGAGCAGTACTTC.

The chain employs TRBV4-1 and TRBJ2-5; 10 nucleotides match TRBD2. The tail of the sequence fits TRBJ2-7 better, so the J call may be wrong. Per the germline V gene, CDR1 is MGHRA and CDR2 is YSYEKL. The CDR3 contains 15 residues. CDR3 protein: CASRIGTSVAYEQYF. The CDR3 region has the DNA TGCGCCAGCAGGATCGGGACTAGCGTGGCCTACGAGCAGTACTTC.

The chain joins TRBV5-1 to TRBJ1-4; 9 nucleotides line up with TRBD1. Trimming removed 4 bases from V and 7 bases from J; junction bases left unmatched: 8. The CDR3 extends over 15 amino acids. The germline V gene encodes CDR1 SGHRS and CDR2 YFSETQ. Here the CDR3 reads CASSPAQGAREKLFF. The DNA of the CDR3 is TGCGCCAGCAGCCCAGCACAGGGGGCGCGTGAAAAACTGTTTTTT.

V gene TRBV28 combines with J gene TRBJ1-2; 9 bases fit TRBD1. CDR1 and CDR2 from the germline V gene are MDHEN and SYDVKM. J was trimmed by 5 bases and V by 5 bases; bases with no gene match: 15. CDR3 length equals 17 residues. This chain's CDR3 is CASSPIPTGGLGYGYTF. The CDR3 region has the DNA TGTGCCAGCAGTCCTATACCCACAGGGGGCTTGGGGTATGGCTACACCTTC.

The chain carries TRBV7-8 and TRBJ2-3; 12 bases agree with TRBD2. The CDR3 is 17 residues long. The V and J ends lost 2 bases and 0 bases, in that order; junction bases with no gene match: 3. In germline, CDR1 is SGHVS, CDR2 FQNEAQ. The CDR3 DNA is TGTGCCAGCAGCTTACTAGCGGGAGGGTCTAGCACAGATACGCAGTATTTT. Amino acid sequence: CASSLLAGGSSTDTQYF.